The clone carrying this T cell receptor (beta chain) came up a few times. Its target is not known. The CDR3 sequence is 13 residues long. Germline CDR1 and CDR2: DFQATT and SNEGSKA (reference sequence). Trimming removed 0 bases from V and 5 bases from J, with 9 bases in between. These data originate in a study of human T cells and chemical hapten exposure. Study-wide background: The study traced per-sample TCR yield variation mainly to small differences in pooled library volumes.

General study points: There was no change with DPC sensitization in TCRs above 1 in 1000 frequency.

The sample's time point: healthy volunteer bleed at 6 weeks. Whole blood, unfractionated, served as the material for total RNA extraction. Individual cDNA molecules had unique molecular identifiers attached to them by the library. Study processing details: Sample TCR totals centred on a median of around 92,000, ranging about 20,000 to 750,000. TCRdb reprocessed the RACE reads with MiXCR, giving one entry per CDR3 protein. Clone size and V and J calls follow TCRdb, not the original study. This sample has fewer than 100,000 distinct CDR3 sequences, with 8.5% to 9.5% found just once. Sequenced: whole blood. This rearrangement joins TRBV20-1 to TRBJ2-3, with unresolved D. This TCR derives from a female donor in good health. Some clones in this sample may be carry-over from other donors' samples. The CDR3 spells CSARDHRVDTQYF. CDR3 bases: TGCAGTGCTAGAGATCATAGGGTAGATACGCAGTATTTT.